Listed below are T cell receptor beta chains from one sample, sequenced in a study of radiotherapy plus CTLA-4 blockade in lung cancer. Data came from immunoSEQ multiplex PCR; TCRdb stores just in-frame clones and leaves some out. The top ten hold 2.4% of the sample, which has nearly 110,000 clones, approximately 81% seen once. The input for sequencing was peripheral blood, taken from a patient treated with radiotherapy plus ipilimumab. These receptors originate from a human donor with non-small cell lung cancer that progressed on radiotherapy plus ipilimumab. Some clones in this sample may be carry-over from other donors' samples. Each CDR3 is given without its conserved first and last residue. The order of the fields is V gene, CDR3 length, CDR3 protein.

v_call: TRBV5-1
cdr3_length: 15
cdr3_aa: ASSLVRGPTNQETQY

v_call: TRBV4-3
cdr3_length: 13
cdr3_aa: ASSLLRGPPYEQY

v_call: TRBV29-1
cdr3_length: 10
cdr3_aa: SSDRGNTEAF

v_call: TRBV7-3
cdr3_length: 11
cdr3_aa: ASSYGQGGEQY

v_call: TRBV25-1
cdr3_length: 13
cdr3_aa: ASSDGQRSTGELF

v_call: TRBV5-4
cdr3_length: 12
cdr3_aa: ASSVLAASYEQY

v_call: TRBV5-4
cdr3_length: 10
cdr3_aa: ASSLETYGYT

v_call: TRBV6-5
cdr3_length: 12
cdr3_aa: ASSYGGRPYEQY

v_call: TRBV27
cdr3_length: 13
cdr3_aa: ASSSPGGSTDTQY

v_call: TRBV4-2
cdr3_length: 13
cdr3_aa: ASSQDRRRGGELF

v_call: TRBV5-6
cdr3_length: 12
cdr3_aa: ASSRGQSNSEQY

v_call: TRBV6-1
cdr3_length: 13
cdr3_aa: ASSARTGVPDTQY

v_call: TRBV11-1
cdr3_length: 12
cdr3_aa: ASSLNQGGNTIY

v_call: TRBV15
cdr3_length: 13
cdr3_aa: ATSRDRSSYNEQF

v_call: TRBV11-2
cdr3_length: 14
cdr3_aa: ASSLVRTGGYNEQF

v_call: TRBV5-1
cdr3_length: 12
cdr3_aa: ASSLASSGYGYT

v_call: TRBV6-1
cdr3_length: 12
cdr3_aa: ASSSLRATYGYT

v_call: TRBV7-9
cdr3_length: 12
cdr3_aa: ASLAISGANVLT

v_call: TRBV7-2
cdr3_length: 15
cdr3_aa: ASSLASMLTSTDTQY

v_call: TRBV5-8
cdr3_length: 13
cdr3_aa: ASSLRGRGTDTQY

v_call: TRBV9
cdr3_length: 17
cdr3_aa: ASSGPKDRGHRMNTEAF

v_call: TRBV5-1
cdr3_length: 12
cdr3_aa: ASSLEGVGEKLF

v_call: TRBV7-2
cdr3_length: 9
cdr3_aa: ASELNYGYT

v_call: TRBV4-3
cdr3_length: 11
cdr3_aa: ASSQDRYQPQH

v_call: TRBV29-1
cdr3_length: 9
cdr3_aa: SVETAPGAF

v_call: TRBV10-3
cdr3_length: 12
cdr3_aa: AISDSTMNTEAF

v_call: TRBV27
cdr3_length: 15
cdr3_aa: ASSKGEWYRGIYEQY

v_call: TRBV6-4
cdr3_length: 13
cdr3_aa: VSSPTGISYNEQF

v_call: TRBV11-3
cdr3_length: 10
cdr3_aa: ASSLDRETQY

v_call: TRBV4-1
cdr3_length: 16
cdr3_aa: ASSQVRGLAGGQETQY

v_call: TRBV2
cdr3_length: 12
cdr3_aa: ASTLEGGENEQF

v_call: TRBV5-1
cdr3_length: 14
cdr3_aa: ASSPRTDSYNSPLH

v_call: TRBV29-1
cdr3_length: 12
cdr3_aa: SVASGDSQIEAF

v_call: TRBV4-1
cdr3_length: 12
cdr3_aa: ASSPIGRDTEAF

v_call: TRBV5-6
cdr3_length: 15
cdr3_aa: ASSFPGTADRGSPLH

v_call: TRBV4-3
cdr3_length: 13
cdr3_aa: ASSQDPTRTGELF

v_call: TRBV6-5
cdr3_length: 11
cdr3_aa: ASSRQGREKLF

v_call: TRBV28
cdr3_length: 11
cdr3_aa: ATGGGPSDTQY

v_call: TRBV29-1
cdr3_length: 10
cdr3_aa: SVGLDSGIQY

v_call: TRBV6-5
cdr3_length: 13
cdr3_aa: ASSRDRGINSPLH

v_call: TRBV18
cdr3_length: 13
cdr3_aa: ASSPQTGGQGEQY